This T cell receptor (beta chain) stems from a study of T cells after yellow fever vaccination. Whole-study results and caveats: Some clonotypes were seen in both the CD4 and the CD8 compartments. These made up a small share and likely arose from convergent recombination. Clones from primary vaccination mostly reappeared after the booster (roughly 95% CD4, approximately 86% CD8). From the bulk population, abundant clonotypes could contaminate and appear within FACS-sorted repertoires.

The CDR3 length is 11 residues. The V gene's germline CDR1 is DFQATT and CDR2 SNEGSKA (reference sequence). Trimming cost V 6 bases and J 2 bases, with 7 bases left between them. This clonotype turned up a few times. Antigen: not known. As TCR cDNA was made by 5'RACE template switching, a universal primer site and UMIs were added. Each CDR3 protein gets one entry after TCRdb re-called the 5' RACE reads with MiXCR. The table shows fewer than 400,000 distinct CDR3 sequences, with about 6% occurring only once. Sequencing used PBMCs, obtained 5 days after the yellow fever booster vaccination. The clonotype comes from a man in his thirties or forties who received the YFV17D yellow fever vaccine. J is TRBJ2-5 and V is TRBV20-1; no clear D gene. The CDR3 loop reads CSAVTQETQYF. The CDR3 DNA reads TGCAGTGCCGTCACGCAAGAGACCCAGTACTTC.